This TCR beta chain was identified in a study of blood T cell repertoires in COVID-19. Overall study context: Acute and convalescent COVID-19 specimens originated in the United States, Italy and Spain. T cells, B-cell-depleted T cells, or PBMCs supplied cDNA or gDNA.

CDR1 and CDR2 from the germline V gene are MNHEY and SVGAGI. After removal of 6 bases from V and 1 base from J, the junction contained 8 bases not matched to a gene. The CDR3 loop spans 15 amino acids. Authors' analysis steps: Estimation of nucleated cell counts was performed using reference gene primer amplification. Assay: immunoSEQ multiplex PCR; the TCRdb copy retains only in-frame clones and omits some. V, J and clone size are those of that table, while D and trimming were read from the DNA. This table has over 200,000 clones, approximately 91% appearing once. The receptor was derived from a woman aged 40 to 55 with acute or convalescent COVID-19. The sample was peripheral blood. V and J are TRBV6-5 and TRBJ2-7; 8 bases are shared with TRBD2. The CDR3 DNA reads as TGTGCCAGCAGCCGAAGCGGGGGTTCATCCTACGAGCAGTACGTC. The encoded protein is CASSRSGGSSYEQYV.